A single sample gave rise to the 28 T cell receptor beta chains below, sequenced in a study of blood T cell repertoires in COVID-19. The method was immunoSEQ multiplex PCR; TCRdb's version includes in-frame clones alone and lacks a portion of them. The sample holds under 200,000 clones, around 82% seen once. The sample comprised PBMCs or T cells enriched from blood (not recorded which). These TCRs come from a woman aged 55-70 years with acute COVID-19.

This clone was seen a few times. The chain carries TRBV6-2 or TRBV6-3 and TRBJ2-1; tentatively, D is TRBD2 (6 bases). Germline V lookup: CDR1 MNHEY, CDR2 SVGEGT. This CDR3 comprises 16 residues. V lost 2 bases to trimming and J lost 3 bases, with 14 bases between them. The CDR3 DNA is TGTGCCAGCAGTTACGGGCGGGGAATGGGCTACAATGAGCAGTTCTTC. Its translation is CASSYGRGMGYNEQFF.

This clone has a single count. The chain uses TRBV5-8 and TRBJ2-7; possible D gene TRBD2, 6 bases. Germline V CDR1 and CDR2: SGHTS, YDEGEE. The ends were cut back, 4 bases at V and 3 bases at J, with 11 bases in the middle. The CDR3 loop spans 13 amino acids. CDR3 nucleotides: TGTGCCAGCAGCCGTGGGGGGTTCTACGAGCAGTACTTC. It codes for CASSRGGFYEQYF.

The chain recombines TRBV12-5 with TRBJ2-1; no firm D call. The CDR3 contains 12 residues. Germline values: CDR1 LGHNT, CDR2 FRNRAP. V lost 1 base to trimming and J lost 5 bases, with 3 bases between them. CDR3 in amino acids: CASGLAHNEQFF. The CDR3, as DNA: TGTGCTAGTGGTTTGGCTCACAATGAGCAGTTCTTC. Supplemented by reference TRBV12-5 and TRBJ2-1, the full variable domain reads DARVTQTPRHKVTEMGQEVTMRCQPILGHNTVFWYRQTMMQGLELLAYFRNRAPLDDSGMPKDRFSAEMPDATLATLKIQPSEPRDSAVYFCASGLAHNEQFFGPGTRLTVL.

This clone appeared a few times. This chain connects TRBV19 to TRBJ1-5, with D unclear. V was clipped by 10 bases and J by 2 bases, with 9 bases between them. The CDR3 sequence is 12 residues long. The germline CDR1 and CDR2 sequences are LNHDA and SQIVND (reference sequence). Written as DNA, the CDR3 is TGTGCCACCCGGAGGGGCAATCAGCCCCAGCATTTT. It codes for CATRRGNQPQHF.

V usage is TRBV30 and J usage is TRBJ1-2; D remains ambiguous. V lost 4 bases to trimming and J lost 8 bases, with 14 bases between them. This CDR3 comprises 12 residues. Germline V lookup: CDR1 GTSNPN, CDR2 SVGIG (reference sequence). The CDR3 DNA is TGTGCCTGGATAGGAGGGCCCGGAGGCTACACCTTC. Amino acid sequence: CAWIGGPGGYTF.

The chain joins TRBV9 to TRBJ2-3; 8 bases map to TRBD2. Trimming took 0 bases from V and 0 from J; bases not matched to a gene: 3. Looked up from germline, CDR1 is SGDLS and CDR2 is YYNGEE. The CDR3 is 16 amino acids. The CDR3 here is CASSVDSGISTDTQYF. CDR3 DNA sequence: TGTGCCAGCAGCGTAGATAGCGGGATAAGCACAGATACGCAGTATTTT.

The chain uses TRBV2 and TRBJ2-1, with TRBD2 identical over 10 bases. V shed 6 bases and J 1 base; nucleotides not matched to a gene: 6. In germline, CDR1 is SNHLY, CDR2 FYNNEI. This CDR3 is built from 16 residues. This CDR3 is CASSISGLASYNEQFF. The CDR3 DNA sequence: TGTGCCAGCAGCATTTCGGGACTAGCGTCCTACAATGAGCAGTTCTTC.

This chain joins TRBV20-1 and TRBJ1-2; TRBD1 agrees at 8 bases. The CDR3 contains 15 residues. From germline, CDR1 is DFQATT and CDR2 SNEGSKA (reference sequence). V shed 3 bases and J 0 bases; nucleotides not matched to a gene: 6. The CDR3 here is CSASLTGVANYGYTF. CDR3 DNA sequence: TGCAGTGCTAGTCTGACAGGGGTAGCTAACTATGGCTACACCTTC.

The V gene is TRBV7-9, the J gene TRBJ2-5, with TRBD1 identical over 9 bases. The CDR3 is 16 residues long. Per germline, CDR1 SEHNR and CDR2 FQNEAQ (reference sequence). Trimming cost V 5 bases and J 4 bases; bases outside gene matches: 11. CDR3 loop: CASSTKRTGEGETQYF. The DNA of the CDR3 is TGTGCCAGCAGCACCAAAAGGACAGGGGAGGGAGAGACCCAGTACTTC.

Here the CDR3 reads CASSLVRGRGYGYTF. Written as DNA, the CDR3 is TGTGCCAGCAGCTTAGTCAGGGGGCGAGGCTATGGCTACACCTTC. The chain joins TRBV5-8 to TRBJ1-2, with 8 bases that match TRBD1. J gave up 4 bases and V 2 bases, and 7 bases lay outside the gene matches. The length of the CDR3 is 15 residues. Germline V gene data show CDR1 as SGHTS and CDR2 as YDEGEE.

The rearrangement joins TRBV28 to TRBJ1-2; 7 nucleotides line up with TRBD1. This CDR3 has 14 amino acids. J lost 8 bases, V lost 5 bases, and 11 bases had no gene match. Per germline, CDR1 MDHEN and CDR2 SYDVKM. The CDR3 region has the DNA TGTGCCAGCAGTACAATCCTCCGGACAGGCGGCTACACCTTC. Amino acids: CASSTILRTGGYTF.

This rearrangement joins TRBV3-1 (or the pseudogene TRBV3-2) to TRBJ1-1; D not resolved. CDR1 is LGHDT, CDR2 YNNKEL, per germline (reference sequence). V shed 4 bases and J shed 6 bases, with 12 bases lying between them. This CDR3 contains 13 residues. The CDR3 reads CASSPTRWAEAFF. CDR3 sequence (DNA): TGTGCCAGCAGCCCAACTAGGTGGGCTGAAGCTTTCTTT.

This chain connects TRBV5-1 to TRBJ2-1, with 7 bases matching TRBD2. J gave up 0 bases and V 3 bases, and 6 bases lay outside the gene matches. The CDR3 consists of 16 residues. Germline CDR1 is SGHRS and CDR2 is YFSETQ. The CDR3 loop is CASSYSSGRSYNEQFF. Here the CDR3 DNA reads TGCGCCAGCAGCTACTCTAGCGGACGCTCCTACAATGAGCAGTTCTTC.

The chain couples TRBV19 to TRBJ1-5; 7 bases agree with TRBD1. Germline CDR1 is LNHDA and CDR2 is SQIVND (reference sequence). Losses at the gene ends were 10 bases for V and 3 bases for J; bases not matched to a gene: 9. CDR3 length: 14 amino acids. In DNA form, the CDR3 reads TGTGCCACTCGCGGGACAGTCACCAATCAGCCCCAGCATTTT. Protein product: CATRGTVTNQPQHF.

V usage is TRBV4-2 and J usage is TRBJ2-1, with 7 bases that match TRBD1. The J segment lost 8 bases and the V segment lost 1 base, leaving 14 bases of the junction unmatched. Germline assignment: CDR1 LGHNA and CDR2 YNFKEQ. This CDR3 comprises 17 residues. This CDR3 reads CASSQGRDSTLIHEQFF. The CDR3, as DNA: TGTGCCAGCAGCCAAGGAAGGGACAGTACATTGATCCATGAGCAGTTCTTC.

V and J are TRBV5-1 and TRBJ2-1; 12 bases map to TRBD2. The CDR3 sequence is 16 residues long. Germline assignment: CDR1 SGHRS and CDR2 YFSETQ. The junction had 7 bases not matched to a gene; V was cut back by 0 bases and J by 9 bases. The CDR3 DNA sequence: TGCGCCAGCAGCTTGGTTTCTAGCGGGGGGGCCGGTGAGCAGTTCTTC. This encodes CASSLVSSGGAGEQFF.

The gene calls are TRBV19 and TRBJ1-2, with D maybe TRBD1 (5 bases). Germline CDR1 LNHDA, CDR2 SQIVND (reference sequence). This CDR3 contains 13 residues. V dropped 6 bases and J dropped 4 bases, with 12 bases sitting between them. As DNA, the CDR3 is TGTGCCAGTAGGGACATGAGCCCCTATGGCTACACCTTC. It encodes CASRDMSPYGYTF.

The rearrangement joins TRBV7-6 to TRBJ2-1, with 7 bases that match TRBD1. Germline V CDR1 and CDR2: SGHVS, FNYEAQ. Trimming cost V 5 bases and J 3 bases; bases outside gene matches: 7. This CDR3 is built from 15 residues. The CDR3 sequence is CASSPRDRDYNEQFF. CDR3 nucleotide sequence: TGTGCCAGCAGCCCCCGCGACAGGGACTACAATGAGCAGTTCTTC.

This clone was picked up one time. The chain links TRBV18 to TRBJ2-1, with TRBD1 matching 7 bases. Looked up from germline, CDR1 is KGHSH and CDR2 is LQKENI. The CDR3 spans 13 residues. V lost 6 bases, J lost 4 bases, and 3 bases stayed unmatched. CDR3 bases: TGTGCCAGCTCGGGACAGCTTTACAATGAGCAGTTCTTC. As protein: CASSGQLYNEQFF. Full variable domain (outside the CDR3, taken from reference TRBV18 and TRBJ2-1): NAGVMQNPRHLVRRRGQEARLRCSPMKGHSHVYWYRQLPEEGLKFMVYLQKENIIDESGMPKERFSAEFPKEGPSILRIQQVVRGDSAAYFCASSGQLYNEQFFGPGTRLTVL.

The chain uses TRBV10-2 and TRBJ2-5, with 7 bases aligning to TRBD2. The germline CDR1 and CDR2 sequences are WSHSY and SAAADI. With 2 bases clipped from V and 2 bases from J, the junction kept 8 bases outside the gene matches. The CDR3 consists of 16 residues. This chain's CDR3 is CASSEEWRGIQETQYF. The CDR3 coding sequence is TGCGCCAGCAGTGAGGAGTGGCGGGGGATACAAGAGACCCAGTACTTC.

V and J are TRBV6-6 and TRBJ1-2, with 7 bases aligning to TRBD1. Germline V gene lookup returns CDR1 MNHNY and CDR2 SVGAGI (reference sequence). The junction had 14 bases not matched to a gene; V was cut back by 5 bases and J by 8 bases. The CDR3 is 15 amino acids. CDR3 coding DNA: TGTGCCAGCAGTAACCCCCTCAGGGGGACATGGGGCTACACCTTC. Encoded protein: CASSNPLRGTWGYTF.

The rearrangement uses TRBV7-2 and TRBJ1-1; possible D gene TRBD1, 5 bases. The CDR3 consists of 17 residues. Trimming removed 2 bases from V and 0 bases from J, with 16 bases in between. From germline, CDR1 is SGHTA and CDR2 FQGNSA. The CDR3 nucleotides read TGTGCCAGCAGCTTACCTGTTTGGTCAGGGATGAACACTGAAGCTTTCTTT. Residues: CASSLPVWSGMNTEAFF.

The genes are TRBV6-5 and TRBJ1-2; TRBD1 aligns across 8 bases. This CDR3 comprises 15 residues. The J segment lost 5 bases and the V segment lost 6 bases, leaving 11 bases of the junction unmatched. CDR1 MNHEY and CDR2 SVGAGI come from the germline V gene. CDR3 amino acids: CASRYRGMGHYGYTF. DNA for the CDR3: TGTGCCAGCAGATACAGGGGGATGGGCCATTATGGCTACACCTTC.

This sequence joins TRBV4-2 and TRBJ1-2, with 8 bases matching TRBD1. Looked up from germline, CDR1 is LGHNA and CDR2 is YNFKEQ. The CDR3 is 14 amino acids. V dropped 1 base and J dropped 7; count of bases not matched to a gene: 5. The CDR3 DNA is TGTGCCAGCAGCCAAGCGGACAGGGATAGTGGCTACACCTTC. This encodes CASSQADRDSGYTF.

CDR3 DNA: TGTGCCAGCAGCTCGCGGACAGGGGGATACACTGAAGCTTTCTTT. It is translated as CASSSRTGGYTEAFF. The genes are TRBV7-2 and TRBJ1-1; TRBD1 matches at 10 bases. With V trimmed by 4 bases and J by 3 bases, 5 bases remained unmatched. The germline gives CDR1 SGHTA, CDR2 FQGNSA. CDR3 length: 15 amino acids.

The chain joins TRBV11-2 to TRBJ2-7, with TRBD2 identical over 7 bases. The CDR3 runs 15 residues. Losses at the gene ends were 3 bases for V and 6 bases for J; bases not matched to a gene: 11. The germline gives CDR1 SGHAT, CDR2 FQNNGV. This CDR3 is CASSFRGVKIGEQYV. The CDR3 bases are TGTGCCAGCAGCTTCCGGGGGGTTAAGATCGGCGAGCAGTACGTC.

The CDR3 loop reads CATGQGLNYGYTF. The CDR3 DNA reads as TGTGCCACCGGGCAGGGTCTTAACTATGGCTACACCTTC. The J gene is TRBJ1-2, the V gene TRBV19; D may be TRBD1 (5 bases). Deletions cut 10 bases from V and 1 base from J, with 13 bases between. There are 13 residues in the CDR3. Germline-derived CDR1 and CDR2 are LNHDA and SQIVND (reference sequence).

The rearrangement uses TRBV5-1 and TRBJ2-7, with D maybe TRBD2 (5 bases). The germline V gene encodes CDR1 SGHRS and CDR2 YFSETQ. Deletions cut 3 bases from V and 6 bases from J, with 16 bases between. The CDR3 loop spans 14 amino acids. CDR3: CASSSELLGLEQYF. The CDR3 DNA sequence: TGCGCCAGCAGCTCAGAACTACTAGGGCTCGAGCAGTACTTC.